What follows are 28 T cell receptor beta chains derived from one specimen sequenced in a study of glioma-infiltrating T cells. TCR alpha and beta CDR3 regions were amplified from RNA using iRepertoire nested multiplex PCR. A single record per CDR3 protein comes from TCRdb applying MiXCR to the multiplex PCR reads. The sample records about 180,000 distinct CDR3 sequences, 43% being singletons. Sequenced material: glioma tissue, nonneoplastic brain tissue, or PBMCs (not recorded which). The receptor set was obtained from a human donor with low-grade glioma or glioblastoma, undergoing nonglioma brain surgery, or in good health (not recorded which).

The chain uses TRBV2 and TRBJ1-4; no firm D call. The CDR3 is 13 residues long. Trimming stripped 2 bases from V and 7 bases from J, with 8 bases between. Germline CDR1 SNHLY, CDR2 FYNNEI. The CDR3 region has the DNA TGTGCCAGCAGTGAATGGGCACGTGAAAAACTGTTTTTT. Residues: CASSEWAREKLFF.

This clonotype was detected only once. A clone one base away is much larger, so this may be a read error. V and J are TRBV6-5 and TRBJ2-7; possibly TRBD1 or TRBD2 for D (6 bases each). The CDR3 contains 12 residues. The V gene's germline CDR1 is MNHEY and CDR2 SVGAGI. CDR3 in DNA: TGTGCCAGCAGTTTCCCGGAGGGGGAGCAGTGCTTC. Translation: CASSFPEGEQCF.

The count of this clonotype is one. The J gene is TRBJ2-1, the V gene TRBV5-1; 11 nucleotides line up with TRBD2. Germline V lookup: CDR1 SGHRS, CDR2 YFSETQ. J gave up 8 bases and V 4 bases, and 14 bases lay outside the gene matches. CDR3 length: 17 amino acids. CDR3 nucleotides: TGCGCCAGCAGCGATCAATTAGCGGGAGGGCCCTCGTATGAGCAGTTCTTC. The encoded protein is CASSDQLAGGPSYEQFF.

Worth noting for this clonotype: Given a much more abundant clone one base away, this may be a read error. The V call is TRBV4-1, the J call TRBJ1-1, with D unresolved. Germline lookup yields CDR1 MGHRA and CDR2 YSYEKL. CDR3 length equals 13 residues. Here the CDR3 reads CASSLGVVTEDFF. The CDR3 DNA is TGCGCCAGCAGCCTCGGAGTAGTAACTGAAGATTTCTTT.

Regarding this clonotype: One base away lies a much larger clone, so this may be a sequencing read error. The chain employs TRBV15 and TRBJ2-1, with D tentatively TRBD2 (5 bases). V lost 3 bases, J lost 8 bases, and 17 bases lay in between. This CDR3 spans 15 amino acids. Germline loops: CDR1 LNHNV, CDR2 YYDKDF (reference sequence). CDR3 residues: CATSRSYLASDEQFF. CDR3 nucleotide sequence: TGTGCCACCAGCAGGTCCTACCTAGCCAGCGATGAGCAGTTCTTC.

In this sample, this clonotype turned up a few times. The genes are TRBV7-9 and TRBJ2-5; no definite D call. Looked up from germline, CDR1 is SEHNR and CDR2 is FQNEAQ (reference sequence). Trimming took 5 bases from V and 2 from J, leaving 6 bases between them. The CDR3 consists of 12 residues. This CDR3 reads CASSPVQETQYF. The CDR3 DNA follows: TGTGCCAGCAGCCCAGTACAAGAGACCCAGTACTTC.

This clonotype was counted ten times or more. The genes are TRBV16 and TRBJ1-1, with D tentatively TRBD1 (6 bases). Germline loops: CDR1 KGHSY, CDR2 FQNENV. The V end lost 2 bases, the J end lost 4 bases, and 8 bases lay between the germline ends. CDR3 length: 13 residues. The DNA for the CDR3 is TGTGCCAGCAGCCAAAGACAGGTCACTGAAGCTTTCTTT. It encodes CASSQRQVTEAFF.

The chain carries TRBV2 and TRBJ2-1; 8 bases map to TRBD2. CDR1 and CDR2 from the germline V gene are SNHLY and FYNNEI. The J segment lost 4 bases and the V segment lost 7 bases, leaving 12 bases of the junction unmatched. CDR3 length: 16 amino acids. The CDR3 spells CASIAPPSGLYNEQFF. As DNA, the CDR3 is TGTGCCAGCATTGCACCCCCTAGCGGGCTATACAATGAGCAGTTCTTC.

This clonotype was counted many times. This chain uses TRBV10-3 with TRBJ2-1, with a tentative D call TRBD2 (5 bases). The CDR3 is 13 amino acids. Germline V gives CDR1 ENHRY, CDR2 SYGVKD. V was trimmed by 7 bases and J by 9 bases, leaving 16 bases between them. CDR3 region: CAITSLPEGEQFF. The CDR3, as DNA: TGTGCCATCACTTCACTCCCCGAGGGTGAGCAGTTCTTC.

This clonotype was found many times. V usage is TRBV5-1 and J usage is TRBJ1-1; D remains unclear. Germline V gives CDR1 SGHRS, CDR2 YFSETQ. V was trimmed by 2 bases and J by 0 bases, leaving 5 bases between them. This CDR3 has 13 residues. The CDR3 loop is CASSFRMNTEAFF. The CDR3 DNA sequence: TGCGCCAGCAGCTTCCGCATGAACACTGAAGCTTTCTTT.

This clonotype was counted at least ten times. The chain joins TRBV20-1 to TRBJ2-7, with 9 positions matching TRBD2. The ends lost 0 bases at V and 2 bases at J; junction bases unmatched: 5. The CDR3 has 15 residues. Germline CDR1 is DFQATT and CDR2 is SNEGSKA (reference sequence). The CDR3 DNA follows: TGCAGTGCTAGAGATGTGACTAGCGGAACCTACGAGCAGTACTTC. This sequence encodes CSARDVTSGTYEQYF.

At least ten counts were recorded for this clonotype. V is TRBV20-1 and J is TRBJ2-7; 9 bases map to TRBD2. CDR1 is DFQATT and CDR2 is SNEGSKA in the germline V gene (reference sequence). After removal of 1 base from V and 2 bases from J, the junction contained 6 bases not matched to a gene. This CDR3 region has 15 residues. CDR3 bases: TGCAGTGCTAGAGTGGCTAGCGGGACCCCCTACGAGCAGTACTTC. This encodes CSARVASGTPYEQYF.

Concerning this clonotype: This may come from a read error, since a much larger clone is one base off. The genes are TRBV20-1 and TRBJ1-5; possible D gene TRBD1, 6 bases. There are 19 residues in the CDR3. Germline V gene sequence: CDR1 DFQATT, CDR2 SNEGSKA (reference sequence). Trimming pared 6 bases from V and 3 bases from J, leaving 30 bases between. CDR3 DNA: TGCAGTGCCGCTCGGGGGGCGGTGGCAAGCCCCCTATTCAATCAGCCCCAGCATTTT. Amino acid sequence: CSAARGAVASPLFNQPQHF.

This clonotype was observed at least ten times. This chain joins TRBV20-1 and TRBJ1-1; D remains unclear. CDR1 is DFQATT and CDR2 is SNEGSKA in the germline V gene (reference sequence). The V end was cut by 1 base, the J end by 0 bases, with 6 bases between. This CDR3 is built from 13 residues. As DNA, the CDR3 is TGCAGTGCTAGAGTCCATATGAACACTGAAGCTTTCTTT. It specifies CSARVHMNTEAFF.

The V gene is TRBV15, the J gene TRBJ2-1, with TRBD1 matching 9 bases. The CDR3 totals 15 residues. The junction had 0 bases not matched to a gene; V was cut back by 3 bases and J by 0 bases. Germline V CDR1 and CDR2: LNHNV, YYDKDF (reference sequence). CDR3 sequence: CATSRDRGSYNEQFF. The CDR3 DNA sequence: TGTGCCACCAGCAGGGACAGGGGCTCCTACAATGAGCAGTTCTTC. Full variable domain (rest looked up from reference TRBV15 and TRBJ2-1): DAMVIQNPRYQVTQFGKPVTLSCSQTLNHNVMYWYQQKSSQAPKLLFHYYDKDFNNEADTPDNFQSRRPNTSFCFLDIRSPGLGDTAMYLCATSRDRGSYNEQFFGPGTRLTVL.

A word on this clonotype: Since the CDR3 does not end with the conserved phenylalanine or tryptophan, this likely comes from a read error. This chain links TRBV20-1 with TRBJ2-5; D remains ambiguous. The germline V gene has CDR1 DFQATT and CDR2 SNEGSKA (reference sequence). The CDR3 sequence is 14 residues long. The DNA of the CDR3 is TGCAGTGTTAGAGATGCCGCTTTCGAAGAGACCCAGTACCTC. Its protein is CSVRDAAFEETQYL.

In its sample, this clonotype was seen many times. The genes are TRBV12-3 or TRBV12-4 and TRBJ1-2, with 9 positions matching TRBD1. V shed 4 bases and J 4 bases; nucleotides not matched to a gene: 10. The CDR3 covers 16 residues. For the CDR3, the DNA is TGTGCCAGCAGTTCCACACCGGGACAGGGCACCTATGGCTACACCTTC. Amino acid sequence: CASSSTPGQGTYGYTF.

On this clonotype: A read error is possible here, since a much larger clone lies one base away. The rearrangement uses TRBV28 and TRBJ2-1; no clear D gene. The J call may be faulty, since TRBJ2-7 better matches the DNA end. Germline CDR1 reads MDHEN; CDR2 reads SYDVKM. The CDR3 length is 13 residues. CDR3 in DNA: TGTGCCAGCAGTTCCCTCTGGGCCTACGAGCAGTACTTC. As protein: CASSSLWAYEQYF.

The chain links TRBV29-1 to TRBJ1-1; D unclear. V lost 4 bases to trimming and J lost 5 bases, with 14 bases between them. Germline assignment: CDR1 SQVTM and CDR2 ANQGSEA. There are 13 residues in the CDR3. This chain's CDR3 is CSVVGPWGTEAFF. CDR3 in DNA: TGCAGCGTTGTCGGGCCCTGGGGAACTGAAGCTTTCTTT. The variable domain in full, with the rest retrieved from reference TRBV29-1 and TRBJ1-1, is SAVISQKPSRDICQRGTSLTIQCQVDSQVTMMFWYRQQPGQSLTLIATANQGSEATYESGFVIDKFPISRPNLTFSTLTVSNMSPEDSSIYLCSVVGPWGTEAFFGQGTRLTVV.

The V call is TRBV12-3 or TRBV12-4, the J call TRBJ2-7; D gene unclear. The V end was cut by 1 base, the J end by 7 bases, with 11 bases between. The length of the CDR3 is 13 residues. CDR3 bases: TGTGCCAGCAGTTTAGGTAGGGAAAGGGAGCAGTACTTC. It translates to CASSLGREREQYF.

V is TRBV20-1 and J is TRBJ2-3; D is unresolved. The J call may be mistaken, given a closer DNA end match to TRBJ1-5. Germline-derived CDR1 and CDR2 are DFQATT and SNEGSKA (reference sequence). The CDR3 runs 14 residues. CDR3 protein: CSAVQGYSTDTQHF. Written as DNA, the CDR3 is TGCAGTGCTGTACAAGGGTATAGCACAGATACGCAGCATTTT.

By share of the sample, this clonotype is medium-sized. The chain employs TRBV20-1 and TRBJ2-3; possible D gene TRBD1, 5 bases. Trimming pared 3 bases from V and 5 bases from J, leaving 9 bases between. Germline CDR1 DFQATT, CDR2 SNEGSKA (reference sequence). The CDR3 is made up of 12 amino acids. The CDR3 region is CSASRAEDTQYF. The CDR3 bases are TGCAGTGCTAGCAGGGCCGAAGATACGCAGTATTTT.

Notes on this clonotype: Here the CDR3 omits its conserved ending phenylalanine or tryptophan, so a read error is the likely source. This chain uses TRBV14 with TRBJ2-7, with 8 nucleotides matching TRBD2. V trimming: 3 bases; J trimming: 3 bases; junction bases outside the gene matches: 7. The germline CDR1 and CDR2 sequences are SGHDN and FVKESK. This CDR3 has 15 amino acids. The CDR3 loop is CASSQFTGTSYEQYL. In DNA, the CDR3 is TGTGCCAGCAGCCAGTTCACCGGGACTAGCTACGAGCAGTACCTC.

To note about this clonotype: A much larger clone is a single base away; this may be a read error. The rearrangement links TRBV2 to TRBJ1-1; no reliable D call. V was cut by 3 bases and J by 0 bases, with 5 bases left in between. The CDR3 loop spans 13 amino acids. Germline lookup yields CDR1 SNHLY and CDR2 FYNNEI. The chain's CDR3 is CASSDRVNTEAFF. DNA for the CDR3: TGTGCCAGCAGTGATCGGGTGAACACTGAAGCTTTCTTT.

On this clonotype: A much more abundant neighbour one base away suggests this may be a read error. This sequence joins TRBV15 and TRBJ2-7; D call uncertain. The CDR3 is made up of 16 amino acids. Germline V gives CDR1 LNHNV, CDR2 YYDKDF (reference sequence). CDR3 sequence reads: CASSRDSLLSSYEQYF. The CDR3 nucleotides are TGTGCCTCCAGCAGAGATTCACTCTTGAGCTCCTACGAGCAGTACTTC. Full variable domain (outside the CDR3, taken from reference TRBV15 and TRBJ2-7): DAMVIQNPRYQVTQFGKPVTLSCSQTLNHNVMYWYQQKSSQAPKLLFHYYDKDFNNEADTPDNFQSRRPNTSFCFLDIRSPGLGDTAMYLCASSRDSLLSSYEQYFGPGTRLTVT.

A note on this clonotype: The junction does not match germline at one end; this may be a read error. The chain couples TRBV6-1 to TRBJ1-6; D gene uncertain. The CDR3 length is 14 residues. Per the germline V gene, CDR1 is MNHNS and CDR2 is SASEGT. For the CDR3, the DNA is TGTGCCAGCCGGACTAGGACTTCTAATTCACCCCTCCCCTTT. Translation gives CASRTRTSNSPLPF.

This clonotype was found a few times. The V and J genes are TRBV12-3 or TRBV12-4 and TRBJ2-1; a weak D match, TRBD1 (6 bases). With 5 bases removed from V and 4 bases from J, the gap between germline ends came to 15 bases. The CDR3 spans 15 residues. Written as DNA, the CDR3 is TGTGCCAGCAGTCCGGGACACCCCCAATACAATGAGCAGTTCTTC. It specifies CASSPGHPQYNEQFF.

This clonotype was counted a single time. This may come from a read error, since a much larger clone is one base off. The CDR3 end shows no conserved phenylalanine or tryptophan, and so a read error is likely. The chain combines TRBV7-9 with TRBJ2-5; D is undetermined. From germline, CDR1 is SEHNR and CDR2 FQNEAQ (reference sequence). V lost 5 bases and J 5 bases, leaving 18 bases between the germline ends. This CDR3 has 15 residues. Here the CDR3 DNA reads TGTGCCAGCAGCGATGGCGGCCTAATGATGGAGACCCAGTACCTC. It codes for CASSDGGLMMETQYL.